The rows below give T cell receptor beta chains drawn from one sample of a study of blood T cell repertoires in COVID-19. The table came from immunoSEQ multiplex PCR; TCRdb's copy has only in-frame clones and leaves some out. The data hold approximately 150,000 clones, with more than 75% observed a single time. Sequenced input: peripheral blood. All receptors come from a woman in her forties or fifties with acute or convalescent COVID-19. Each CDR3 is given with its conserved first and last residue.

TRBV28	15	TRBJ2-5	CASSLSRGFWETQYF
TRBV19	14	TRBJ1-2	CASIRQGSRYGYTF
TRBV5-5	14	TRBJ1-4	CASSLFGDSEKLFF
TRBV7-9	12	TRBJ1-5	CASSDGGQPQHF
TRBV28	13	TRBJ1-2	CASRSGQYYGYTF
TRBV5-6	14	TRBJ1-1	CASSFSGMNTEAFF
TRBV12-5	15	TRBJ2-7	CASGLVSGVSYEQYF
TRBV18	13	TRBJ1-4	CASSTGAHEKLFF
TRBV25-1	14	TRBJ2-1	CASSELVKGTVKIF
TRBV3-1/TRBV3-2	15	TRBJ2-2	CASRRGGANTGELFF
TRBV19	15	TRBJ1-6	CASSIVGGDNSPLHF
TRBV5-1	14	TRBJ1-2	CASSFTLQGDGYTF
TRBV30	13	TRBJ1-5	CAWSDQGGQPQHF
TRBV29-1	12	TRBJ2-7	CSVGGGAYEQYF